A single sample gave rise to the 13 T cell receptor delta chains below, sequenced in a study of gamma-delta T cells after stem cell transplantation. TCRdb fed the RT-PCR reads into CATT to redo clone calling. The sample shows some 16,000 delta-chain clones, just under 9.5% of them seen only once. The sequencing sample was made of gamma-delta T cells. The receptors come from a human donor. It is not recorded whose cells these are; they may come from a transplant donor.

To note about this clone: At one boundary the junction diverges from the germline segment, which might be a read error. This rearrangement joins TRDV2 to TRDJ1; a possible D gene is TRDD3 (6 bases). CDR3 size: 15 residues. In germline, CDR1 is GEAIGNYY, CDR2 EKD. Here the CDR3 DNA reads TGTGCCTGTGACCATCTGGGGATCCCCACCGATAACCTCATCTTT. Protein sequence: CACDHLGIPTDNLIF.

Points on this clone: For this DNA, TCRdb reports the protein of a much larger clone, which diverges at residue 14, most likely from a read error; the protein presented here is translated directly from the DNA. V is TRDV2 and J is TRDJ1; 11 nucleotides match TRDD3. CDR3 length: 17 residues. Germline CDR1 is GEAIGNYY and CDR2 is EKD. CDR3 nucleotide sequence: TGTGCCTGTGACACACTGGGGGATAAAGGGCGCACCGATAGACTCATCTTT. It codes for CACDTLGDKGRTDRLIF.

Notes on this clone: The protein held in TCRdb is that of a much larger clone and does not match this DNA's translation at residue 4, likely because of a read error; the protein shown is translated from the DNA. The rearrangement links TRDV2 to TRDJ1, with 9 bases fitting TRDD3. Per germline, CDR1 GEAIGNYY and CDR2 EKD. This CDR3 has 16 residues. Here the CDR3 DNA reads TGTGCCTGTGGCACCGTTGGGGGATATTACACCGATAAACTCATCTTT. This sequence encodes CACGTVGGYYTDKLIF.

This clone was recorded a few times. The protein in TCRdb stems from a much larger clone and differs at residue 9 from this DNA's translation, likely a read error; here the protein is translated from the DNA. The chain employs TRDV2 and TRDJ1; 7 positions agree with TRDD3. Germline trimming cut 0 bases from V and 4 bases from J; bases unmatched to any gene: 10. The CDR3 loop spans 16 amino acids. Germline CDR1 GEAIGNYY, CDR2 EKD. The CDR3: CACDTVLGGTRDKLIF. The CDR3 DNA sequence: TGTGCCTGTGACACCGTTCTGGGGGGTACGCGCGATAAACTCATCTTT.

This clone has just a few counts. TCRdb records a much larger clone's protein for this DNA, with a difference at residue 11 that likely arises from a read error; the protein given is the translation of the DNA. This chain connects TRDV2 to TRDJ1; 10 nucleotides agree with TRDD3. V was pared by 0 bases and J by 0 bases, with 15 bases of the junction left unmatched. CDR3 length: 20 residues. In germline, CDR1 is GEAIGNYY, CDR2 EKD. The CDR3 sequence: CACDTVYGGYHGEYTDKLIF. In DNA form, the CDR3 reads TGTGCCTGTGACACCGTATATGGGGGATACCATGGGGAGTACACCGATAAACTCATCTTT.

Concerning this clone itself: A read error may produce the germline difference seen at one junction end. The chain has TRDV2 and TRDJ1; no clear D. The CDR3 covers 17 residues. Germline CDR1 and CDR2: GEAIGNYY and EKD. CDR3 amino acids: CAYDTWKEDSYTDKLIF. CDR3 in DNA: TGTGCCTATGACACCTGGAAGGAGGATTCGTACACCGATAAACTCATCTTT.

This clone occurred a few times. The TCRdb record carries a much larger clone's protein, which differs from this DNA's translation at residue 10; a read error is the likely cause, and the protein listed here is the DNA translation. The chain couples TRDV2 to TRDJ1; 9 bases line up with TRDD3. The CDR3 length is 22 residues. The V segment lost 1 base and the J segment 0 bases; nucleotides outside the gene matches: 23. CDR1 and CDR2 from the germline V gene are GEAIGNYY and EKD. Here the CDR3 DNA reads TGTGCCTGTGACACTATCGGTGGAACTAGGGGATACGAAACTCCGTACACCGATAAACTCATCTTT. Translation: CACDTIGGTRGYETPYTDKLIF.

This clone came up a few times. This probably arose from a read error, given a far larger clone one base away. Other DNA variants within this sample encode the same CDR3. The chain is built from TRDV2 and TRDJ1; possible D gene TRDD2, 5 bases. Trimming shortened V by 1 base and J by 0 bases, and 26 bases separated the two germline ends. The CDR3 loop spans 20 amino acids. CDR1 and CDR2 (germline): GEAIGNYY, EKD. The CDR3 DNA sequence: TGTGCCTGTGACACTCTACCTTCTAGGGCTGGAGGCTCGTACACCGATAAACTCATCTTT. Translated: CACDTLPSRAGGSYTDKLIF.

Remarks on this clone: A mismatch at residue 3 separates the TCRdb protein from the translated DNA, so the protein presented here was translated from the DNA. The chain uses TRDV2 and TRDJ1, with D perhaps assigned TRDD2 or TRDD3 (6 bases each). Germline-derived CDR1 and CDR2 are GEAIGNYY and EKD. The CDR3 sequence is 16 residues long. The germline V and J ends were trimmed by 9 bases and 5 bases, with 27 bases remaining between them. The CDR3 DNA follows: TGTGCCCGTGCCCTCTCCTCCTACGACCTGGGGGATAAACTCATCTTT. This encodes CARALSSYDLGDKLIF.

The table lists this clone with a few counts. The chain carries TRDV2 and TRDJ1, with 8 bases lining up with TRDD3. This CDR3 is 19 amino acids long. The J segment lost 1 base and the V segment lost 1 base, leaving 16 bases of the junction unmatched. Germline V lookup: CDR1 GEAIGNYY, CDR2 EKD. CDR3 in DNA: TGTGCCTGTGACACTTTGGGCGGACTGGGGGGTAGAGGCACCGATAAACTCATCTTT. This gives the protein CACDTLGGLGGRGTDKLIF.

A word on this clone: TCRdb lists the protein of a much larger clone for this DNA, which differs at residue 5, so this is likely a read error; the protein given here is translated from the DNA itself. This chain links TRDV2 with TRDJ1, with TRDD3 identical over 7 bases. V shed 3 bases, J shed 0 bases, and the junction held 15 bases outside the gene matches. Germline V gene sequence: CDR1 GEAIGNYY, CDR2 EKD. The CDR3 runs 18 residues. The CDR3 sequence: CACDEIRTGDINTDKLIF. The CDR3 coding sequence is TGTGCCTGTGACGAAATTCGTACTGGGGACATAAACACCGATAAACTCATCTTT.

Concerning this clone: TCRdb has a much larger clone's protein, which differs at residue 5 from the translation of this DNA, likely because of a read error; what is shown is the protein translated from the DNA. The chain couples TRDV2 to TRDJ1, with D unclear. CDR1 is GEAIGNYY and CDR2 is EKD in the germline V gene. Trimming removed 3 bases at V and 2 bases at J, with 18 bases between. The CDR3 sequence is 16 residues long. For the CDR3, the DNA is TGTGCCTGTGACGCCGTTAGCTACGGTAATACCGATAAACTCATCTTT. It yields the protein CACDAVSYGNTDKLIF.

A few counts support this clone. The V call is TRDV2, the J call TRDJ1; a weak D match, TRDD3 (5 bases). Germline V gives CDR1 GEAIGNYY, CDR2 EKD. The V end was cut by 0 bases, the J end by 7 bases, with 17 bases between. The CDR3 totals 15 residues. The CDR3 DNA reads as TGTGCCTGTGACACCGGGGAGGGATTACGCGGTAAACTCATCTTT. It is translated as CACDTGEGLRGKLIF.